Listed here are 23 T cell receptor beta chains from one sample, sequenced in a study of CD8 T cells in ankylosing spondylitis. General observations from the study: It appeared that ankylosing spondylitis blood was characterized by a TCR beta motif of several highly homologous variants.

These receptors have no identified antigens. MiXCR, applied by TCRdb to the 5' RACE reads, yields one record per CDR3 protein. The sample holds more than 600,000 distinct CDR3 sequences, about 20% seen once. The sample comprised blood, either unsorted or a sorted T cell fraction (not recorded which). The receptors originated from a male donor with ankylosing spondylitis.

The rearrangement uses TRBV18 and TRBJ1-5; D not resolved. The CDR3 covers 12 residues. Germline assignment: CDR1 KGHSH and CDR2 LQKENI. V lost 2 bases and J lost 9, with 8 bases in between. The CDR3 sequence: CASSPGSGPQHF. CDR3 nucleotides: TGTGCCAGCTCACCAGGCAGCGGGCCCCAGCATTTT.

Concerning this clonotype itself: A read error is possible here, since a much larger clone lies one base away. J is TRBJ1-5 and V is TRBV6-1; no firm D call. The CDR3 is 15 amino acids. The V end lost 1 base, the J end lost 0 bases, and 7 bases lay between the germline ends. Germline lookup yields CDR1 MNHNS and CDR2 SASEGT. CDR3 residues: CASSEDRYSNQPQHF. CDR3 sequence (DNA): TGTGCCAGCAGTGAAGACAGATATAGCAATCAGCCCCAGCATTTT.

The V and J genes are TRBV15 and TRBJ1-4; D is unresolved. This CDR3 region has 15 residues. The V and J ends lost 1 base and 7 bases respectively, with 13 bases between them. Germline lookup yields CDR1 LNHNV and CDR2 YYDKDF (reference sequence). CDR3 nucleotide sequence: TGTGCCACCAGCAGAGGTGTGGGGAGAAGTGAAAAACTGTTTTTT. This encodes CATSRGVGRSEKLFF.

The CDR3 coding sequence is TGCAGTGCTATTCAGGGACGTAGCAATCAGCCCCAGCATTTT. This encodes CSAIQGRSNQPQHF. V is TRBV20-1 and J is TRBJ1-5, with TRBD1 as a possible D gene (5 bases). The CDR3 has 14 amino acids. The ends were cut back, 4 bases at V and 0 bases at J, with 10 bases in the middle. Per germline, CDR1 DFQATT and CDR2 SNEGSKA (reference sequence).

This clonotype came up a few times. V is TRBV4-1 and J is TRBJ2-5; no reliable D call. There are 15 residues in the CDR3. Trimming stripped 0 bases from V and 5 bases from J, with 13 bases between. Germline V gene sequence: CDR1 MGHRA, CDR2 YSYEKL. CDR3 DNA: TGCGCCAGCAGCCAAGAAGGTACAGTGGGGGAGACCCAGTACTTC. Protein sequence: CASSQEGTVGETQYF.

The chain employs TRBV20-1 and TRBJ2-7, with D perhaps being TRBD1 or TRBD2 (5 bases each). CDR1 DFQATT and CDR2 SNEGSKA come from the germline V gene (reference sequence). This CDR3 contains 13 residues. V was clipped by 5 bases and J by 3 bases, with 14 bases between them. The CDR3 DNA reads TGCAGTGCTCGAGGGGTCGCCCTCTACGAGCAGTACTTC. Its translation is CSARGVALYEQYF.

This clonotype was seen a handful of times. This rearrangement joins TRBV29-1 to TRBJ2-7; 7 bases agree with TRBD1. With V trimmed by 2 bases and J by 3 bases, 13 bases remained unmatched. Germline assignment: CDR1 SQVTM and CDR2 ANQGSEA. The CDR3 is 16 residues long. In DNA form, the CDR3 reads TGCAGCGTTGAAACTGGACAGGACATCGCGGGCTACGAGCAGTACTTC. Protein: CSVETGQDIAGYEQYF.

The chain links TRBV6-1 to TRBJ2-7, with 8 bases aligning to TRBD1. Germline assignment: CDR1 MNHNS and CDR2 SASEGT. V was clipped by 1 base and J by 4 bases; unmatched bases: 6. This CDR3 has 15 residues. Here the CDR3 DNA reads TGTGCCAGCAGTGAAGGGGCAGGGGGCAGATACGAGCAGTACTTC. It codes for CASSEGAGGRYEQYF.

This clonotype was observed a few times. The chain uses TRBV10-3 and TRBJ2-1; no firm D call. The ends were cut back, 3 bases at V and 3 bases at J, with 9 bases in the middle. This CDR3 comprises 14 residues. Germline V gene sequence: CDR1 ENHRY, CDR2 SYGVKD. CDR3 in amino acids: CAISDATDYNEQFF. In DNA, the CDR3 is TGTGCCATCAGTGACGCAACAGACTACAATGAGCAGTTCTTC.

CDR3 sequence (DNA): TGTGCCAGCAGCCCGGACGGTCGGGACATTTACAATGAGCAGTTCTTC. Protein sequence: CASSPDGRDIYNEQFF. The rearrangement links TRBV5-6 to TRBJ2-1; possibly TRBD1 for D (6 bases). Deletions cut 4 bases from V and 4 bases from J, with 18 bases between. Germline V gene data show CDR1 as SGHDT and CDR2 as YYEEEE. CDR3 length: 16 residues.

J is TRBJ1-5 and V is TRBV12-3 or TRBV12-4, with D uncertain. V lost 6 bases and J lost 9, with 12 bases in between. The CDR3 runs 12 residues. CDR3 sequence (DNA): TGTGCCAGCAGCCCACAAGTGGGGCCCCAGCATTTT. Amino acid sequence: CASSPQVGPQHF.

This clonotype came up a few times. The chain is built from TRBV30 and TRBJ1-2; 7 positions agree with TRBD1. The CDR3 sequence is 12 residues long. Trimming took 7 bases from V and 4 from J; bases not matched to a gene: 6. In germline, CDR1 is GTSNPN, CDR2 SVGIG (reference sequence). The DNA of the CDR3 is TGTGCCTCTAACAGGGGAAGCTATGGCTACACCTTC. It yields the protein CASNRGSYGYTF.

This clonotype was counted many times. This chain's CDR3 is CASSLVGPEAQFF. CDR3 nucleotide sequence: TGTGCCAGCAGTTTAGTCGGGCCGGAGGCGCAGTTCTTC. The gene calls are TRBV12-3 or TRBV12-4 and TRBJ2-1, with D perhaps matching TRBD2 (5 bases). The CDR3 contains 13 residues. Deletions cut 1 base from V and 12 bases from J, with 13 bases between.

Only a few counts were recorded for this clonotype. The V gene is TRBV19, the J gene TRBJ1-5; the D is unclear. Looked up from germline, CDR1 is LNHDA and CDR2 is SQIVND (reference sequence). Trimming shortened V by 0 bases and J by 3 bases, and 9 bases separated the two germline ends. The CDR3 runs to 15 residues. The CDR3 DNA sequence: TGTGCCAGTAGTATAGATGGTCAGCTCAATCAGCCCCAGCATTTT. This encodes CASSIDGQLNQPQHF.

The V call is TRBV7-8, the J call TRBJ1-2; D is possibly TRBD1 (6 bases). The CDR3 spans 16 residues. The germline V and J ends were trimmed by 2 bases and 6 bases, with 19 bases remaining between them. Germline CDR1 and CDR2: SGHVS and FQNEAQ. For the CDR3, the DNA is TGTGCCAGCAGCTTAAGGGGGACGGGGGGTGTCAATGGCTACACCTTC. Translating gives CASSLRGTGGVNGYTF.

V and J are TRBV6-2 or TRBV6-3 and TRBJ2-7; the D call may be TRBD1 or TRBD2 (6 bases each). This CDR3 spans 13 amino acids. The V and J ends lost 2 bases and 5 bases respectively, with 10 bases between them. Germline assignment: CDR1 MNHEY and CDR2 SVGEGT. The CDR3 sequence is CASSYIGGHEQYF. In DNA form, the CDR3 reads TGTGCCAGCAGTTACATTGGGGGGCACGAGCAGTACTTC.

This rearrangement joins TRBV12-3 or TRBV12-4 to TRBJ2-5, with 9 bases matching TRBD1. V gave up 3 bases and J gave up 3 bases; unmatched junction bases: 8. There are 16 residues in the CDR3. The CDR3 nucleotides read TGTGCCAGCAGTTTCCTCCGGGACAGGGAGGAAGAGACCCAGTACTTC. Amino acid sequence: CASSFLRDREEETQYF.

The chain combines TRBV7-9 with TRBJ2-2; 10 bases are shared with TRBD1. CDR3 length: 17 amino acids. Unmatched junction bases numbered 12, after V lost 7 bases and J lost 4 bases. Germline V CDR1 and CDR2: SEHNR, FQNEAQ (reference sequence). The CDR3 protein is CASTQRQGALTTGELFF. The CDR3 DNA reads TGTGCCAGCACCCAGCGACAGGGGGCGCTAACCACCGGGGAGCTGTTTTTT.

This clonotype was seen more than once but under ten times. V is TRBV20-1 and J is TRBJ1-1, with a tentative D call TRBD1 (6 bases). This CDR3 is 16 amino acids long. The V end was cut by 2 bases, the J end by 0 bases, with 16 bases between. Germline assignment: CDR1 DFQATT and CDR2 SNEGSKA (reference sequence). CDR3 nucleotide sequence: TGCAGTGCTAGATTACCGGGACAAAAGATGAACACTGAAGCTTTCTTT. Translation: CSARLPGQKMNTEAFF.

This rearrangement joins TRBV20-1 to TRBJ2-3, with a tentative D call TRBD2 (6 bases). Germline CDR1 is DFQATT and CDR2 is SNEGSKA (reference sequence). The germline V and J ends were trimmed by 6 bases and 6 bases, with 13 bases remaining between them. The CDR3 contains 12 residues. This CDR3 reads CSALPSVDTQYF. CDR3 bases: TGCAGTGCACTCCCTAGCGTGGATACGCAGTATTTT.

The V gene is TRBV2, the J gene TRBJ2-7; weak D call: TRBD1 (6 bases). The germline CDR1 and CDR2 sequences are SNHLY and FYNNEI. Deletions cut 3 bases from V and 9 bases from J, with 18 bases between. The CDR3 has 14 amino acids. CDR3 coding DNA: TGTGCCAGCAGTGAGGACCTACAGGGCTCGGGGCAGTACTTC. It specifies CASSEDLQGSGQYF.

Turning to this clonotype: Here the CDR3 omits its conserved ending phenylalanine or tryptophan, so a read error is the likely source. The chain carries TRBV20-1 and TRBJ2-7; D is perhaps TRBD1 (5 bases). CDR3 length: 13 residues. V lost 5 bases, J lost 6 bases, and 17 bases lay in between. From germline, CDR1 is DFQATT and CDR2 SNEGSKA (reference sequence). DNA for the CDR3: TGCAGTGCTCGCCTTCAGGGATCAGGCGAGCAGTACCTC. Protein product: CSARLQGSGEQYL.

The chain has TRBV27 and TRBJ1-1; a possible D gene is TRBD1 (6 bases). The V gene lost 5 bases and the J gene lost 1 base, with 17 bases spanning the gap. This CDR3 spans 16 amino acids. Germline values: CDR1 MNHEY, CDR2 SMNVEV (reference sequence). The CDR3 sequence: CASSRQTGQTNTEAFF. CDR3 coding DNA: TGTGCCAGCAGTCGCCAAACCGGACAGACGAACACTGAAGCTTTCTTT.